This T cell receptor (beta chain) was sequenced during a study of graft-versus-host responses after intestinal transplantation. Study-wide background: Transplantation in recipients was multivisceral, liver-intestinal, or isolated intestinal. Every recipient had anti-thymocyte globulin induction and approximately three years of tacrolimus plus steroids. Findings and caveats of the study: GvH clones appeared in recipient marrow, some first in ileum or blood. Individuals who had graft-donor T cell macrochimerism had allografts that showed high graft-versus-host to host-versus-graft clonal ratios.

A note on this clone: The antigen remains undetermined.

Sequencing used immunoSEQ multiplex PCR; TCRdb keeps in-frame clones, though not all of them. Among around 23,000 clones listed, approximately 85% were seen once. CDR3 length equals 14 residues. The ends were cut back, 2 bases at V and 3 bases at J, with 10 bases in the middle. Germline V lookup: CDR1 SGHRS, CDR2 YFSETQ. The sequenced sample was PBMCs, obtained roughly 69 weeks after intestinal transplant. The sequence derives from a human patient who received an intestinal transplant, so some T cells may come from the graft donor. This chain joins TRBV5-1 and TRBJ2-3; the D gene is possibly TRBD1 (5 bases). The CDR3 DNA sequence: TGCGCCAGCAGCTTAGGGGTCACAACAGATACGCAGTATTTT. This translates into CASSLGVTTDTQYF. The variable domain in full, with the rest retrieved from reference TRBV5-1 and TRBJ2-3, is KAGVTQTPRYLIKTRGQQVTLSCSPISGHRSVSWYQQTPGQGLQFLFEYFSETQRNKGNFPGRFSGRQFSNSRSEMNVSTLELGDSALYLCASSLGVTTDTQYFGPGTRLTVL.